This is a list of T cell receptor beta chains from one sample in a study of tumour-infiltrating T cells in Burkitt lymphoma. The assay was immunoSEQ multiplex PCR, and TCRdb's table has in-frame clones only and misses some. The top ten clones hold 47% of a sample with about 1,200 clones, 15% to 20% of them seen once. The sequenced material came from tumor tissue. These receptors all come from a human donor with Burkitt lymphoma. The CDR3 runs from the conserved cysteine through the conserved F or W. Each record gives: D gene, V gene, J gene, clone size, CDR3 DNA, CDR3 protein. The D gene is left open where the match is weak. Expanded clones are given a class, and other clones once, few, many or no size at all.

>TRBD1|TRBV7-9|TRBJ2-2|.
TGTGCCAGCAGCCCGACAGGGGGTGGCGAGCTGTTTTTT
CASSPTGGGELFF
>TRBD1|TRBV6-5|TRBJ1-1|.
TGTGCCAGCAGTTACTTCCGGGACAGTGAAGCTTTCTTT
CASSYFRDSEAFF
>.|TRBV15|TRBJ1-1|few
TGTGCCACCAGCAGAGATCGTGGGAACACTGAAGCTTTCTTT
CATSRDRGNTEAFF
>TRBD1|TRBV7-2|TRBJ1-2|.
TGTGCCAGCAGCTTACCCTCTTGGGACAGATCTAACTATGGCTACACCTTC
CASSLPSWDRSNYGYTF
>.|TRBV29-1|TRBJ1-3|.
TGCAGCGTTGAGGGGGGCATCCATAGGGTCTCTGGAAACACCATATATTTT
CSVEGGIHRVSGNTIYF
>.|TRBV10-1|TRBJ1-1|.
TGCGCCAGCAGTGGACGGGGGGGCTTCTCCTCTGAAGCTTTCTTT
CASSGRGGFSSEAFF
>TRBD1|TRBV30|TRBJ1-1|few
TGTGCCTGGAGTCCCACAGGGGGGGTACGAACTGAAGCTTTCTTT
CAWSPTGGVRTEAFF
>TRBD1|TRBV27|TRBJ1-2|few
TGTGCCAGCAAGTCCCGGGACAGGGTCTTTGACTATGGCTACACCTTC
CASKSRDRVFDYGYTF
>.|TRBV7-2|TRBJ1-4|.
TGTGCCAGCAGCTTCGGGGCAACTAATGAAAAACTGTTTTTT
CASSFGATNEKLFF
>TRBD2|TRBV28|TRBJ2-3|few
TGTGCCAGCAGTTTTTGGACTAGCGGGAGTATAGCAGATACGCAGTATTTT
CASSFWTSGSIADTQYF